This T cell receptor (beta chain) emerged from a study of T cells expressing NK-cell markers (TCRdb year 2020). Concerning the study at large: About eight donors provided sorted CD3+CD56+NKG2C+, CD3+CD56+NKG2C- and CD3+CD56-NKG2C+ T-cell subsets, whose TCR beta-chain repertoires were profiled. Among the eight sequenced donors, seven were HCMV-seropositive and one was HCMV-seronegative. The eight sequenced donors were randomly selected healthy volunteers, three men and five women. Illumina HiSeq 2000/2500, MiSeq or NextSeq was used to sequence libraries as 2 x 150 bp reads.

Reading from cysteine to phenylalanine, the CDR3 counts 15 amino acids. No DNA is recorded. CDR1 and CDR2 (KGHSH, LQKENI) derive from the germline V gene. For this clonotype: The target of this receptor is not known.

Overall study results and their limits: Those dominant clonotypes were again the most abundant among CD3+CD56-NKG2C+ cells in a handful of donors, at roughly 25-60.1%. Whether the expanded NKG2C-expressing T cell clones were specific for HCMV antigens was left unclear. In six donors, the dominant CD3+CD56+NKG2C+ clonotypes were among the top 10 CD8+ clonotypes and accounted for roughly 1.0-8% of CD8+ T cells.

To determine HCMV serostatus, a commercial ELISA kit was used to detect HCMV-specific IgG in serum. Peripheral blood mononuclear cells were isolated from blood by Ficoll density gradient centrifugation. The sequencing machine was an Illumina HiSeq 2000. TCR beta cDNA libraries were made by 5'RACE template switching that added a universal primer site and unique molecular identifiers. cDNA synthesis was primed from the TCR beta constant segment, followed by two successive PCR amplification steps. On the study's bioinformatics: MIGEC was used to demultiplex reads and group reads by UMI, and MiTCR was used to assemble and quantify clonotypes. To exclude erroneous sequences, any TCR cDNA sequence not supported by at least two reads was discarded. The tcR package was used for downstream repertoire analysis, and clonotypes were matched across fractions by CDR3 nucleotide sequence plus V segment. VDJmatch was used to annotate antigen specificity against VDJdb, with one amino acid substitution in CDR3 allowed. Each CDR3 protein sequence appears as one entry after TCRdb reprocessed the reads, and no DNA is included. TCRdb, rather than the study authors, made the V and J calls. The sample's table covers 150,000 or so distinct CDR3 sequences. 30% to 45% of the sample goes to the ten largest clones.

The sequenced material came from blood T cells: a sorted CD56 or NKG2C T cell subset, CD4+ or CD8+ T cells, or bulk PBMC T cells (not recorded which). The sequence was obtained from a woman aged 50 to 60 in good health. Donor details come from another sample of the same person, matched by shared clones. The chain is made from TRBV18 and TRBJ2-1; the D call from TCRdb, TRBD1, cannot be confirmed without DNA. The CDR3 corresponds to CASSPPAGFYNEQFF.